The rows below give T cell receptor beta chains drawn from one sample of a study of CD8 T cells in Susac syndrome. One entry per CDR3 protein, called by TCRdb with MiXCR from the immunoSEQ multiplex PCR reads. The sample has hundreds of thousands of distinct CDR3 sequences; approximately 94% are singletons. Sequenced: CD4+ T cells from PBMCs. The receptors originated from a human donor with Susac syndrome. Each CDR3 is given with its conserved first and last residue. D genes are given only for firm matches. The size entry is marked missing in some rows and otherwise reads once, few, many or a size class.

d_call clone_size j_call cdr3_length v_call cdr3_aa cdr3_nt
- once TRBJ1-1 14 TRBV6-2/TRBV6-3 CASSWGAPNTEAFF TGTGCCAGCAGTTGGGGAGCCCCGAACACTGAAGCTTTCTTT
TRBD1 - TRBJ2-7 15 TRBV5-1 CASSHDRGLSYEQYF TGCGCCAGCAGCCACGACAGGGGCCTCTCCTACGAGCAGTACTTC
- - TRBJ2-3 16 TRBV9 CASSVAGGGSADTQYF TGTGCCAGCAGCGTAGCAGGAGGGGGCAGCGCAGATACGCAGTATTTT
- - TRBJ1-1 15 TRBV20-1 CSARPAQGGSTEAFF TGCAGTGCCCGGCCGGCCCAAGGGGGAAGCACTGAAGCTTTCTTT
- - TRBJ1-6 13 TRBV30 CAWSVEANSPLHF TGTGCCTGGAGTGTTGAGGCCAATTCACCCCTCCACTTT
TRBD1 - TRBJ1-2 12 TRBV11-1 CASSTSGQAYTF TGTGCCAGCAGCACATCGGGACAGGCTTATACCTTC
- - TRBJ1-2 16 TRBV5-6 CASSSDSGQPNYGYTF TGTGCCAGCAGCTCCGACTCCGGACAGCCCAACTATGGCTACACCTTC
TRBD1 - TRBJ2-5 14 TRBV20-1 CSAGETGIQETQYF TGCAGTGCTGGGGAGACAGGGATTCAGGAGACCCAGTACTTC
- - TRBJ1-4 15 TRBV3-1 CASSQDPREREKLFF TGTGCCAGCAGCCAAGATCCCAGGGAGAGAGAAAAACTGTTTTTT
- - TRBJ1-5 17 TRBV19 CASSINAIQGGNQPQHF TGTGCCAGTAGTATAAACGCTATCCAGGGAGGCAATCAGCCCCAGCATTTT
- - TRBJ2-5 11 TRBV30 CAWSVMETQYF TGTGCCTGGAGTGTAATGGAGACCCAGTACTTC
TRBD2 - TRBJ2-5 19 TRBV15 CATSSPVDAGGTQAETQYF TGTGCCACCAGCAGCCCAGTTGATGCGGGGGGAACCCAGGCGGAGACCCAGTACTTC
- - TRBJ2-2 17 TRBV19 CASSISPDRLNTGELFF TGTGCCAGTAGTATCAGCCCTGACAGGCTGAACACCGGGGAGCTGTTTTTT
- - TRBJ1-1 13 TRBV29-1 CSSLDAGNTEAFF TGCAGCTCCCTTGACGCGGGGAACACTGAAGCTTTCTTT
- - TRBJ2-7 14 TRBV14 CASSLGHDDYEQYF TGTGCCAGCAGCCTGGGACACGATGACTACGAGCAGTACTTC
- - TRBJ2-2 13 TRBV29-1 CSVGHPNTGELFF TGCAGCGTTGGACATCCGAACACCGGGGAGCTGTTTTTT
TRBD1 - TRBJ1-2 15 TRBV3-1 CASSPRDDRDNGYTF TGTGCCAGCAGCCCCCGCGACGACAGGGATAATGGCTACACCTTC
- - TRBJ1-2 11 TRBV10-3 CATQGGLGYTF TGTGCCACACAAGGGGGACTTGGCTACACCTTC
TRBD1 - TRBJ1-2 19 TRBV6-5 CASSYRSGDRGGPDYGYTF TGTGCCAGCAGTTACCGGAGCGGGGACAGGGGAGGGCCTGACTATGGCTACACCTTC
- - TRBJ2-3 15 TRBV5-6 CASENWGAGTDTQYF TGTGCCAGCGAGAACTGGGGGGCGGGCACAGATACGCAGTATTTT
- - TRBJ1-4 14 TRBV27 CASSFSAGNEKLFF TGTGCCAGCAGTTTCTCGGCGGGTAATGAAAAACTGTTTTTT
- - TRBJ1-5 14 TRBV3-1 CASSPGQLNQPQHF TGTGCCAGCAGCCCCGGACAGCTCAATCAGCCCCAGCATTTT
- - TRBJ2-3 15 TRBV29-1 CSGGRQGGGPDTQYF TGCAGCGGCGGGAGACAGGGTGGAGGACCTGATACGCAGTATTTT
- - TRBJ2-5 12 TRBV12-3/TRBV12-4 CASSFSPETQYF TGTGCCAGCAGTTTTAGTCCGGAGACCCAGTACTTC
TRBD1 - TRBJ1-1 13 TRBV20-1 CRGGQGADTEAFF TGCAGGGGGGGACAGGGGGCCGACACTGAAGCTTTCTTT
- - TRBJ1-5 14 TRBV12-3/TRBV12-4 CASSLAHGKQPQHF TGTGCCAGCAGTTTAGCGCACGGGAAGCAGCCCCAGCATTTT
- - TRBJ2-3 14 TRBV12-3/TRBV12-4 CASSLRDPDLTQYF TGTGCCAGCAGCCTCAGGGATCCCGACCTTACGCAGTATTTT
- - TRBJ1-2 14 TRBV9 CASSVAPTNYGYTF TGTGCCAGCAGCGTAGCGCCGACAAACTATGGCTACACCTTC
TRBD1 - TRBJ2-3 13 TRBV20-1 CSAPRTGTGSQYF TGCAGTGCTCCTAGGACCGGGACAGGGTCGCAGTATTTT
- - TRBJ2-1 15 TRBV7-6 CASSRGTELYNEQFF TGTGCCAGCAGCCGAGGTACAGAATTGTACAATGAGCAGTTCTTC
TRBD2 - TRBJ2-1 14 TRBV7-2 CATLELAGTNEQFF TGTGCCACCTTGGAGCTAGCGGGGACGAATGAGCAGTTCTTC